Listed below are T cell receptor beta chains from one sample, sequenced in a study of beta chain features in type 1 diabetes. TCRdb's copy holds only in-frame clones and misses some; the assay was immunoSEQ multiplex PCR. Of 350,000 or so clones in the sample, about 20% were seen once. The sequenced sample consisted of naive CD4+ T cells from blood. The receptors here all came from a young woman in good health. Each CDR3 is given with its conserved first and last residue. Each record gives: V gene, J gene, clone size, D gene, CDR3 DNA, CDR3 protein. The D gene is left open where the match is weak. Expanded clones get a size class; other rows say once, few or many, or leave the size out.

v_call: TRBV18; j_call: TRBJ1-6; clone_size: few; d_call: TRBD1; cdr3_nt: TGTGCCAGCTCACCCACGACAGGGGACCAATCACCCCTCCACTTT; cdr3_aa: CASSPTTGDQSPLHF
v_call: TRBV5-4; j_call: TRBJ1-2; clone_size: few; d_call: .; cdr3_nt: TGTGCCAGCACCGGGGGGGCTCGTAACTATGGCTACACCTTC; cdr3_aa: CASTGGARNYGYTF
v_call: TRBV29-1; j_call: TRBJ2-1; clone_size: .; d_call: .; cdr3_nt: TGCAGCGTTGGTAGCGACAAGGCTGAGCAGTTCTTC; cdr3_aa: CSVGSDKAEQFF
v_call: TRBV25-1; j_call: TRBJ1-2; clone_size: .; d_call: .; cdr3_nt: TGTGCCAGCAGTGTTACGGGGGGCTACACCTTC; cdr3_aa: CASSVTGGYTF
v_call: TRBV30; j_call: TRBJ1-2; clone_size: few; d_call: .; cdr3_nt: TGTGCCTGGAGTGAAAGGAGCCTTTATGGCTACACCTTC; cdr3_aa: CAWSERSLYGYTF
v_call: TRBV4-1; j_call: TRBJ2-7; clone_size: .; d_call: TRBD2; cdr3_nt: TGCGCCAGCAGCCAAGTTGGGGCGTTAGCGGGAGGAGACTACGAGCAGTACTTC; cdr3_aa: CASSQVGALAGGDYEQYF
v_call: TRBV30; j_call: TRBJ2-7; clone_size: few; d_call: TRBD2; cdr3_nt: TGTGCCTGGAGTCCCCACCGGACTAGCGGGATACACGAGCAGTACTTC; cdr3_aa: CAWSPHRTSGIHEQYF
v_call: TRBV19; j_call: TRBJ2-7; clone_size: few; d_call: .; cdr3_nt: TGTGCCAGTAGGCAGGGGGGCGGCGAGCAGTACTTC; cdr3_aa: CASRQGGGEQYF
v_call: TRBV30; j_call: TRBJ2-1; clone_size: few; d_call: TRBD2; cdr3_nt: TGTGCCCGACAGCGGGAGGGGTCCTACAATGAGCAGTTCTTC; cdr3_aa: CARQREGSYNEQFF
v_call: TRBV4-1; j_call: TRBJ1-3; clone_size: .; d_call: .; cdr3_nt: TGCGCCAGCAGCCAAGGGGTGGGCAGTGGAAACACCATATATTTT; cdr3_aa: CASSQGVGSGNTIYF
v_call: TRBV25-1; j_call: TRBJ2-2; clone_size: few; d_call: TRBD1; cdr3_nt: TGTGCCAGCAGTGAATGGGGGACAGGGGAAGTCGGGGAGCTGTTTTTT; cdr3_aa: CASSEWGTGEVGELFF
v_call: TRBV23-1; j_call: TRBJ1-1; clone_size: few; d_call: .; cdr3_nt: TGCGCCAGCAGTCAATCGGCCGAAGGGACACCGAACACTGAAGCTTTCTTT; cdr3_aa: CASSQSAEGTPNTEAFF
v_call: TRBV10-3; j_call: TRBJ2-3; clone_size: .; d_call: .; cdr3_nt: TGTGCCATCAGCCTAACCACAGATACGCAGTATTTT; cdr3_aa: CAISLTTDTQYF
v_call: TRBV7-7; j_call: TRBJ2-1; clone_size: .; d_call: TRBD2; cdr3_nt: TGTGCTAGCAGTTCTTTAGCGCGGGGGGAGCAGTTCTTC; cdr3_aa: CASSSLARGEQFF
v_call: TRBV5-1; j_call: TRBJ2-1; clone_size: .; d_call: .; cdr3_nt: TGCGCCAGCAGCTCCGGAGGGGTAGACAATGAGCAGTTCTTC; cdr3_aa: CASSSGGVDNEQFF
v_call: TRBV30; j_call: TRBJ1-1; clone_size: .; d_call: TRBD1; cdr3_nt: TGTGCCTGGAGTGTCGGGACAGGGGTTGAAGCTTTCTTT; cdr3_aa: CAWSVGTGVEAFF
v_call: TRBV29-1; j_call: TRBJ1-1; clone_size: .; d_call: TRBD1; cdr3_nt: TGCAGCGTTGGTTCCGTGACGCAGGGGGGTACTGAAGCTTTCTTT; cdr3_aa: CSVGSVTQGGTEAFF
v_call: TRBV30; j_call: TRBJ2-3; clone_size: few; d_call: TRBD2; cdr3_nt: TGTGCCTGGGGCGGCCCGGGACTAGCGGGATATACGCAGTATTTT; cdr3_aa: CAWGGPGLAGYTQYF
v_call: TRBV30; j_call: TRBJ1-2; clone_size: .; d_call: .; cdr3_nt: TGTGCCTTCCTTCGGGGGAATGGCTACACCTTC; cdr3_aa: CAFLRGNGYTF
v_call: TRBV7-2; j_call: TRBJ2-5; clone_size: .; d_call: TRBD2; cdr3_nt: TGTGCCAGCAGCCCTAGCGGGGGCCTCCAAGAGACCCAGTACTTC; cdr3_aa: CASSPSGGLQETQYF
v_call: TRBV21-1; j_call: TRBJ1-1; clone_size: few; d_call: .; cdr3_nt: TGTGCCAGCAGGTCCTACCATACAGGGTTTATGAACACTGAAGCTTTCTTT; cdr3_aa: CASRSYHTGFMNTEAFF
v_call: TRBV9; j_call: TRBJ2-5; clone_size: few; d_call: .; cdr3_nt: TGTGCCAGCAGCGCCCCGTCTGGCGGGGAGACCCAGTACTTC; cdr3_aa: CASSAPSGGETQYF
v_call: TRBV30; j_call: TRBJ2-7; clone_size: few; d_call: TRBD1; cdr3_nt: TGTGCCTGGGCTGGGGACAGGGCCGACGAGCAGTACTTC; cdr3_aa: CAWAGDRADEQYF
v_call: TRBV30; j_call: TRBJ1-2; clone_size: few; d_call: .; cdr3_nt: TGTGCCTTAAAAACAGGAGATATTAACTATGGCTACACCTTC; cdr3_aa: CALKTGDINYGYTF
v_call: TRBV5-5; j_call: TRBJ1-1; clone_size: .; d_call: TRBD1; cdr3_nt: TGTGCCAGCAGCCCCTCAGGGGGCAGGACTGAAGCTTTCTTT; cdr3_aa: CASSPSGGRTEAFF
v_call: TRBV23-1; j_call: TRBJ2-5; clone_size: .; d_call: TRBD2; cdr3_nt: TGCGCCAGCAACTTTAGACGGTTACTAGCGGGAGGTACCCCTCGGGAGACCCAGTACTTC; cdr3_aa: CASNFRRLLAGGTPRETQYF
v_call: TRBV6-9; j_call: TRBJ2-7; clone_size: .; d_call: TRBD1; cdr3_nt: TGTGCCGGAGACAGGGTCCACGAGCAGTACTTC; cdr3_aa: CAGDRVHEQYF
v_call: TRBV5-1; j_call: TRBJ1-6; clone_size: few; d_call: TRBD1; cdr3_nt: TGCGCCAGCAGCTTTACAGGGGACCAGCGTCCCCTCCACTTT; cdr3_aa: CASSFTGDQRPLHF
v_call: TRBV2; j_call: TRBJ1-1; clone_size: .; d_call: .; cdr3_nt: TGTGCCAGCAGTGAGAGCTCAGGGGTGTCAGCTTTCTTT; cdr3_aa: CASSESSGVSAFF
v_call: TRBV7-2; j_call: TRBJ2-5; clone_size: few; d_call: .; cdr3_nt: TGTGCCAGCAGCTCCCCGGGATCACCGGGAGAGACCCAGTACTTC; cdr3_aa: CASSSPGSPGETQYF
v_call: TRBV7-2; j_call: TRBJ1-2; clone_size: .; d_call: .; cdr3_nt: TGTGCCAGCAGCTTACGTCGGAACTATGGCTACACCTTC; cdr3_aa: CASSLRRNYGYTF
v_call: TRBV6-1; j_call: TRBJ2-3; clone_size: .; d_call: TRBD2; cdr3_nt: TGTGCCAGCAGTAATAGCGGGACCCGCACAGATACGCAGTATTTT; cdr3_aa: CASSNSGTRTDTQYF
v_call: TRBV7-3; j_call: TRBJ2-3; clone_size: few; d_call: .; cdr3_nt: TGTGCCAGCAGTCTTCCTGATCGGGCAGATACGCAGTATTTT; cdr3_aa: CASSLPDRADTQYF
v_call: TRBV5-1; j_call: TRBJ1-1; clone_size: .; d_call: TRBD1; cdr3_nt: TGCGCCAGCAGCTTAATCGGCAGGGGGCAAACTGAAGCTTTCTTT; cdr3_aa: CASSLIGRGQTEAFF
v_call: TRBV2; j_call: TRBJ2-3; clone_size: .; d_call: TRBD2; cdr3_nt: TGTGCCAGCAGAGGTCAACGGACTAGCGGGGTTGGAGATACGCAGTATTTT; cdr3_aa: CASRGQRTSGVGDTQYF
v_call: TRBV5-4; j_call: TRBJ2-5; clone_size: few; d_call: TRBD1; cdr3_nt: TGTGCCAGCAGCAAACAGGGGGCAGGGGAGACCCAGTACTTC; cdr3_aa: CASSKQGAGETQYF
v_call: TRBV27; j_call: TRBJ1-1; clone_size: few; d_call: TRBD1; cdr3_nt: TGTGCCAGCAGCAATGACAGGGGAGACACTGAAGCTTTCTTT; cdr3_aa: CASSNDRGDTEAFF
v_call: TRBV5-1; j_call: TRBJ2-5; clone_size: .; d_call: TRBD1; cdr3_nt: TGCGCCAGCAGCTTGCAAGGCAGGGGGCACGAGACCCAGTACTTC; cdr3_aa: CASSLQGRGHETQYF
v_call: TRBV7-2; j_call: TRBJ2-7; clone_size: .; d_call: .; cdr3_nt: TGTGCCAGCAGCTCGTTTCCCTACGAGCAGTACTTC; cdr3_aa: CASSSFPYEQYF
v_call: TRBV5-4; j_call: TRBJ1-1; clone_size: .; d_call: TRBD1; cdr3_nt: TGTGCCAGCAGCGCCAGACAGGGGACGGGAACGCCTGAAGCTTTCTTT; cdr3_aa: CASSARQGTGTPEAFF
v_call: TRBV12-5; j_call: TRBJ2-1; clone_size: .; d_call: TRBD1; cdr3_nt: TGTGCTAGTGGGTTTACAGGGGTGAGAACCTACAATGAGCAGTTCTTC; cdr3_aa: CASGFTGVRTYNEQFF
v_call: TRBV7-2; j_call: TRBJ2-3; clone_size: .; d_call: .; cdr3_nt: TGTGCCAGCAGCTTAGCGGAGCCAGATACGCAGTATTTT; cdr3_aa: CASSLAEPDTQYF
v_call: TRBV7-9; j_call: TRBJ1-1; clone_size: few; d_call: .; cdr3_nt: TGTGCCAGCAGCTTAGCGAATCGAGGTGAAGCTTTCTTT; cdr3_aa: CASSLANRGEAFF
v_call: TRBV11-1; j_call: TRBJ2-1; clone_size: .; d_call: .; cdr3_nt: TGTGCCAGCAGCTTCCACGGGAGACTCTCCTACAATGAGCAGTTCTTC; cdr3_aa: CASSFHGRLSYNEQFF
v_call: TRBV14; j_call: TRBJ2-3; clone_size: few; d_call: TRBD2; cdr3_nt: TGTGCCAGCAGCCGGCTGGGACTAGCGGGAGGTAGCACAGATACGCAGTATTTT; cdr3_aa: CASSRLGLAGGSTDTQYF
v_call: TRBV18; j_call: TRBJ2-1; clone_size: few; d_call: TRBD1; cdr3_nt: TGTGCCAGCTCCCTACAGGACAGGGGCGGGTACAATGAGCAGTTCTTC; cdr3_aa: CASSLQDRGGYNEQFF
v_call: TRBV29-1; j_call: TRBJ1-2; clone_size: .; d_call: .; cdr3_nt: TGCAGCGTTGCCGAGGGAGTAAACTATGGCTACACCTTC; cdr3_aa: CSVAEGVNYGYTF
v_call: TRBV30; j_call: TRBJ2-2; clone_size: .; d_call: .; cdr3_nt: TGTGCCTGGACCAATACCGGGGAGCTGTTTTTT; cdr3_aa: CAWTNTGELFF
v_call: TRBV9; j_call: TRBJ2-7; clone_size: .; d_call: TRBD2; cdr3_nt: TGTGCCAGCAGCGTAGGACTAGCGGGAGGGCCTTACGAGCAGTACTTC; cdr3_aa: CASSVGLAGGPYEQYF
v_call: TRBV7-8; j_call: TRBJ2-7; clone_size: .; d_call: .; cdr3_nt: TGTGCCAGCAGCTCCCGGAGGGCGGGTCCTTCCTACGAGCAGTACTTC; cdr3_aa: CASSSRRAGPSYEQYF
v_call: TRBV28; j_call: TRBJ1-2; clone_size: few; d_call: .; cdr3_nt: TGTGCCAGCAGCCCATTAAGAGGCTATGGCTACACCTTC; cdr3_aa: CASSPLRGYGYTF
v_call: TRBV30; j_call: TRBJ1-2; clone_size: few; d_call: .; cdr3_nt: TGTGCCTGGAGTGTACTTCAGGGGAGGGCGACGAGATATGGCTACACCTTC; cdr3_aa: CAWSVLQGRATRYGYTF
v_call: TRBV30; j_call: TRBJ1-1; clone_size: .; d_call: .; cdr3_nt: TGTGCCTGGAGTGATCGGGACAAGAACACTGAAGCTTTCTTT; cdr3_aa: CAWSDRDKNTEAFF
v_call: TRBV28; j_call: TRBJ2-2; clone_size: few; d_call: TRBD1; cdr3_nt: TGTGCCAGCAGCGGGGCCGGGACAGGGATCACCGGGGAGCTGTTTTTT; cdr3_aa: CASSGAGTGITGELFF
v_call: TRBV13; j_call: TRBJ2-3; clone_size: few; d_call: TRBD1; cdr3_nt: TGTGCCAGCAGCCGGGACAGCGGCACAGATACGCAGTATTTT; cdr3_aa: CASSRDSGTDTQYF
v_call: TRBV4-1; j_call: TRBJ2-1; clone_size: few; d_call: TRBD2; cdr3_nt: TGCGCCAGCAGCCACCCCGCTAGCGGGTTCCAGAATGAGCAGTTCTTC; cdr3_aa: CASSHPASGFQNEQFF
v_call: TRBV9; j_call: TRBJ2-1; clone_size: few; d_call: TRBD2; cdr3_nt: TGTGCCAGCAAAACTAGCGAGAGCTCCTACAATGAGCAGTTCTTC; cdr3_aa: CASKTSESSYNEQFF
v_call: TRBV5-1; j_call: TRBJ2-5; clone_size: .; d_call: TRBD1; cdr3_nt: TGCGCCAGCAGCCGTTCGGGACAGCGCCTACAAGAGACCCAGTACTTC; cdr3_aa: CASSRSGQRLQETQYF
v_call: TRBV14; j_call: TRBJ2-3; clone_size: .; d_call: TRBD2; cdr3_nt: TGTGCCAGCAGCCAATCGCTAGCGGTCTCGCGGCAGTATTTT; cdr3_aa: CASSQSLAVSRQYF